The present T cell receptor (beta chain) was sequenced within a study of blood T cell repertoires in COVID-19. About the study: COVID-19 samples from acute and convalescent phases originated in the United States, Italy and Spain.

As processed by the authors: Reference gene primer amplification gave nucleated cell count estimates. Assay used: immunoSEQ multiplex PCR; TCRdb lists only in-frame clones, some missing. That table gives V, J and clone size, and the DNA gave D and trimming. The profile shows about 150,000 clones, approximately 83% of them singletons. Germline V gene sequence: CDR1 MNHEY, CDR2 SVGAGI. The CDR3 has 14 residues. The junction had 3 bases not matched to a gene; V was cut back by 6 bases and J by 2 bases. Seattle patients were enrolled during active infection and followed longitudinally. V is TRBV6-5 and J is TRBJ1-2; TRBD1 agrees at 10 bases. Sequenced input: peripheral blood. The TCR originated in a woman aged 55-69 years with COVID-19, enrolled during active disease. The CDR3 region has the DNA TGTGCCAGCAGCGCGGGACAGGGGAACTATGGCTACACCTTC. Its translation: CASSAGQGNYGYTF.